This entry is about one TCR beta chain. The antigen remains unidentified. Produced via immunoSEQ multiplex PCR; TCRdb's table is partial and in-frame only. The data hold tens of thousands of clones, with more than 80% observed a single time. This entry is derived from a study of OX40 agonist ivuxolimab in advanced cancers. For the study at large: In this trial design, patients received ivuxolimab intravenously at 0.01 to 10 mg/kg every 2 weeks. Three dose-escalation patients had partial responses: one with hepatocellular carcinoma and two with cutaneous melanoma.

Study conclusions and caveats: The average count of expanded clones was higher among CD8+ T cells than among CD4+. Within 6 weeks, CD4+ and CD8+ blood T cells expanded clonally at 0.1 to 3.0 mg/kg.

Germline V gives CDR1 SGHRS, CDR2 YFSETQ. V lost 1 base, J lost 6 bases, and 16 bases lay in between. The CDR3 runs to 15 residues. The sequence came from an adult with an advanced solid tumor such as melanoma, head and neck, liver or kidney cancer. The rearrangement uses TRBV5-1 and TRBJ1-1; perhaps TRBD1 as D (6 bases). Material: CD4+ or CD8+ T cells sorted from blood, obtained in a trial of the OX40 agonist ivuxolimab. The CDR3 loop reads CASSLLRGTRAEAFF. DNA for the CDR3: TGCGCCAGCAGCTTGCTGCGAGGGACAAGGGCTGAAGCTTTCTTT.